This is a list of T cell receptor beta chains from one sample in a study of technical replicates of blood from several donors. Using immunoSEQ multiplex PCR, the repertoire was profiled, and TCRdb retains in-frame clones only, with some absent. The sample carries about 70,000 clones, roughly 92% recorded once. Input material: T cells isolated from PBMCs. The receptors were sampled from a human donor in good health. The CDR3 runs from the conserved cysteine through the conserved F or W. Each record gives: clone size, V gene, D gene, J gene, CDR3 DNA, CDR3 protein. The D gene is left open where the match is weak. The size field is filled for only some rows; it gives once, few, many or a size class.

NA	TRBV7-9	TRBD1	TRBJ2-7	TGTGCCAGCAGCCGACAGGGAAGCGAGCAGTACTTC	CASSRQGSEQYF
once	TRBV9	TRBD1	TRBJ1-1	TGTGCCAGCAGCGTAGTAGGGGGCATGAACACTGAAGCTTTCTTT	CASSVVGGMNTEAFF
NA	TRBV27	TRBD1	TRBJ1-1	TGTGCCAGCAGTGCTATAGAAAACAGGGGAGAAACTGAAGCTTTCTTT	CASSAIENRGETEAFF
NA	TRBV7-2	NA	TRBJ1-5	TGTGCCAGCAGCTTAGATGCAGTCACAGGTTATCAGCCCCAGCATTTT	CASSLDAVTGYQPQHF
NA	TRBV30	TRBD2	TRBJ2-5	TGTGCCTTCTCGGGAGGGCCCGACGTGGAGACCCAGTACTTC	CAFSGGPDVETQYF
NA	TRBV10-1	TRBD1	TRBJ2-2	TGCGCCAGCAGTGAACCCGGGACAGGGGGCACCGGGGAGCTGTTTTTT	CASSEPGTGGTGELFF
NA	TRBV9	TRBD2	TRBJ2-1	TGTGCCAGCAGCGTAGTTGAGCGGGAGTTCAATGAGCAGTTCTTC	CASSVVEREFNEQFF
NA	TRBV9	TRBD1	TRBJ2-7	TGTGCCAGCAGCGCCGACAGGGGTATGGGCGAGCAGTACTTC	CASSADRGMGEQYF
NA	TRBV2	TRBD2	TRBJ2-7	TGTGCCAGCAGTGAGGAGTTTCTGGCTAGCGGGCGATACGAGCAGTACTTC	CASSEEFLASGRYEQYF
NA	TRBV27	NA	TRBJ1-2	TGTGCCAGCAGTTTTTCTAGCGCGGACTATGGCTACACCTTC	CASSFSSADYGYTF
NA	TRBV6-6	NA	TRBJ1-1	TGTGCCAGCAGTTACCCAGAAAGCACTGAAGCTTTCTTT	CASSYPESTEAFF
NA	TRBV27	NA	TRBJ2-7	TGTGCCAGCAGTCGAGACAGCACCTACGAGCAGTACTTC	CASSRDSTYEQYF
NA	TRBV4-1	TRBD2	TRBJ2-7	TGCGCCAGCAGGCCTCGGACTAGCGGGAGCTACGAGCAGTACTTC	CASRPRTSGSYEQYF
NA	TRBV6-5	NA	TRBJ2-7	TGTGCCACCTCCCCCACTAGCTACGAGCAGTACTTC	CATSPTSYEQYF
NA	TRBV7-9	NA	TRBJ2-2	TGTGCCAGCAGCGTCGATAAATATCAAACAGACACCGGGGAGCTGTTTTTT	CASSVDKYQTDTGELFF
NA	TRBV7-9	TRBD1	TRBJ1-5	TGTGCCAGCAGCTTAGGTGGTCAGGGGGGTCAGCCCCAGCATTTT	CASSLGGQGGQPQHF
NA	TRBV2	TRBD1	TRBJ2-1	TGTGCCAGCGCCGCGACAGGGGGCAGGAATGAGCAGTTCTTC	CASAATGGRNEQFF
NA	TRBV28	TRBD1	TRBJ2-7	TGTGCCAGCAGTTTCCCCGGGACAGGGAGCTACGAGCAGTACTTC	CASSFPGTGSYEQYF
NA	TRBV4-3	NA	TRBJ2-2	TGCGCCAGCTCCGGAGGACTCAACACCGGGGAGCTGTTTTTT	CASSGGLNTGELFF
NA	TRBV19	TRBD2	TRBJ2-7	TGTGCCAGTAGTATGGGACTAGCTTACTACGAGCAGTACTTC	CASSMGLAYYEQYF
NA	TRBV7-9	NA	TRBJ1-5	TGTGCCAGCAGCTTAGCACAGGGTCCGGGGCAGCCCCAGCATTTT	CASSLAQGPGQPQHF
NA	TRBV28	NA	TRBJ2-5	TGTGCCAGCAGATCGATAGATTTCCAGTACTTC	CASRSIDFQYF
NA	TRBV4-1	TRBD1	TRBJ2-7	TGCGCCAGCAGCCACGGGACAGGGGGTATCTACGAGCAGTACTTC	CASSHGTGGIYEQYF
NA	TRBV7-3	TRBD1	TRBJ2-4	TGTGCCAGCAGCTCCGGGACAGGAAACATTCAGTACTTC	CASSSGTGNIQYF
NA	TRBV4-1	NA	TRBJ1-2	TGCGCCAGCAGCCAAGGGACCCGGGACTTAGGCTACACCTTC	CASSQGTRDLGYTF
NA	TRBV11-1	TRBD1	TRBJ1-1	TGTGCCAGCATCCAAATGGACAGGGGTTTTGGTACTGAAGCTTTCTTT	CASIQMDRGFGTEAFF
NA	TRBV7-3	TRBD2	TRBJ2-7	TGTGCCAGCAGCTTAGGTCCCGGGACTAGCGGCCACGAGCAGTACTTC	CASSLGPGTSGHEQYF
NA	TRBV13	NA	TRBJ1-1	TGTGCCAGCAGCTTAGGTGGCAAAAACACTGAAGCTTTCTTT	CASSLGGKNTEAFF
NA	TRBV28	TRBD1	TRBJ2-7	TGTGCCAGCATAAGGACAGGGCAGTTATACGAGCAGTACTTC	CASIRTGQLYEQYF
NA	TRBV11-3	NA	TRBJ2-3	TGTGCCAGCAGCTTAGGGGAGTTGAGCACAGATACGCAGTATTTT	CASSLGELSTDTQYF
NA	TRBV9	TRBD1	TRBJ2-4	TGTGCCAGCAGCCCTGACAGGGCTGGGTACTTC	CASSPDRAGYF
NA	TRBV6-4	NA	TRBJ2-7	TGTGCCAGCAGTGCCACGCGTGTTGGCGAGCAGTACTTC	CASSATRVGEQYF
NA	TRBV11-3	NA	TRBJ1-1	TGTGCCAGCAGCTTCGGTGAGGTTGCTGAAGCTTTCTTT	CASSFGEVAEAFF
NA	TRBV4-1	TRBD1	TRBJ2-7	TGCGCCAGCAGCCTCCGGGACAGGGGCGACGAGCAGTACTTC	CASSLRDRGDEQYF
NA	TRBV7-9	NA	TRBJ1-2	TGTGCCAGCAGCTTAGACGTTTGGAACCCGGGTGGCTACACCTTC	CASSLDVWNPGGYTF
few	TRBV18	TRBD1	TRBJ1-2	TGTGCCAGCTCGACGGAGGGGGCAGCTTTGGACTATGGCTACACCTTC	CASSTEGAALDYGYTF
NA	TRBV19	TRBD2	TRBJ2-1	TGTGCCAGTAGGGGACTAGCGGACCACAATGAGCAGTTCTTC	CASRGLADHNEQFF
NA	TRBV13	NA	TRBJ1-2	TGTGCCAGCAGCCCACGACACCTTCAATTTAACTTC	CASSPRHLQFNF
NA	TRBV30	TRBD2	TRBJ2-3	TGTGCCTGGAGTACTGATCCGGGACTAGCGGGAAGTCTCGCAGATACGCAGTATTTT	CAWSTDPGLAGSLADTQYF
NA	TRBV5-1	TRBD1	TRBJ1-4	TGCGCCAGCAGCTTTGGACAGGAAAATGAAAAACTGTTTTTT	CASSFGQENEKLFF
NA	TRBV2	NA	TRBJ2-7	TGTGCCAGCAGTGACCGGGACAATGTCGACGAGCAGTACTTC	CASSDRDNVDEQYF
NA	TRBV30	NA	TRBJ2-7	TGTGCCTGGAGTGTACAGGCTTACGAGCAGTACTTC	CAWSVQAYEQYF
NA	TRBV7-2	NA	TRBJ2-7	TGTGCCAGCAGCTTATGGACTGTCTACGAGCAGTACTTC	CASSLWTVYEQYF
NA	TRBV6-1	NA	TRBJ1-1	TGTGCCACTGTCAGGGCTGAAGCTTTCTTT	CATVRAEAFF
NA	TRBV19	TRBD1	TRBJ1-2	TGTGCCAGTAGTCAAAGAAGGGGGCTAGGCTACGGCTACACCTTC	CASSQRRGLGYGYTF
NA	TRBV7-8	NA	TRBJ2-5	TGTGCCAGCAGCCTAGTAGCGCCTCAAGAGACCCAGTACTTC	CASSLVAPQETQYF
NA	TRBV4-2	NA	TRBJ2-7	TGTGCCAGCAGCCAAGCGGGATACGAGCAGTACTTC	CASSQAGYEQYF
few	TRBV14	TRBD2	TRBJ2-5	TGTGCCAGCAGCACTAGCGGGGGTGAATGGGAGACCCAGTACTTC	CASSTSGGEWETQYF
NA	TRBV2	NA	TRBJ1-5	TGTGCCAGCTCCGGCAGGGTAGGTCAGCCCCAGCATTTT	CASSGRVGQPQHF
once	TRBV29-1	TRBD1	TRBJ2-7	TGCAGCGTTCTAACCGGGACAGGGAGATACGAGCAGTACTTC	CSVLTGTGRYEQYF
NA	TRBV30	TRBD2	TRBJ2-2	TGTGCCTGGAGATTAGCGGGAGGGCCAGATGGGGGCGGGGAGCTGTTTTTT	CAWRLAGGPDGGGELFF
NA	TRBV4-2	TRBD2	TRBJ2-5	TGTGCCAGCAGCCCCAGACTAGCGGACTCAAGAGAGACCCAGTACTTC	CASSPRLADSRETQYF
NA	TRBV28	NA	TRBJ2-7	TGTGCCAGCAGTTTAAATGCGGTCGAGCAGTACTTC	CASSLNAVEQYF